This is a list of T cell receptor beta chains from one sample in a study of yellow fever vaccine responses in identical twins. TCRdb ran MiXCR on the RT-PCR reads and lists one entry per CDR3 protein. The table has over 1,000 distinct CDR3 sequences, nearly 90% seen once. The input for sequencing was T cells from blood (PBMCs), unsorted or a sorted subset (not recorded which), taken before or after yellow fever vaccination (not recorded which). The receptors shown here come from a female donor who received the yellow fever vaccine. Both conserved end residues are part of each CDR3. Each record gives: V gene, J gene, D gene, clone size, CDR3 protein, CDR3 DNA. The D gene is left open where the match is weak. Some rows have no size entry. The others give once, few or many, or a class for an expanded clone.

TRBV2	TRBJ1-4	NA	NA	CARKQGNEKLFF	TGTGCCAGAAAACAGGGTAATGAAAAACTGTTTTTT
TRBV10-3	TRBJ1-2	NA	NA	CAISESLGAGSYGYTF	TGTGCCATCAGTGAGTCGCTGGGGGCGGGGAGCTATGGCTACACCTTC
TRBV3-1	TRBJ1-4	NA	NA	CASSPGATNEKLFF	TGTGCCAGCAGCCCCGGGGCAACTAATGAAAAACTGTTTTTT
TRBV19	TRBJ1-3	NA	NA	CATAVNTIYF	TGTGCCACCGCGGTTAACACCATATATTTT
TRBV29-1	TRBJ2-5	TRBD1	NA	CSVTRQGPQETQYF	TGCAGCGTTACCAGACAGGGACCCCAAGAGACCCAGTACTTC
TRBV11-1	TRBJ1-3	NA	once	CASSLLRPSSGNTIYF	TGTGCCAGCAGCTTACTTCGCCCGTCCTCTGGAAACACCATATATTTT
TRBV2	TRBJ1-1	TRBD1	NA	CASSGDSYTEAFF	TGTGCCAGCAGTGGGGACAGTTACACTGAAGCTTTCTTT
TRBV2	TRBJ2-2	TRBD1	NA	CASRVSGTGGAGELFF	TGTGCCAGCAGAGTCTCCGGGACAGGGGGGGCCGGGGAGCTGTTTTTT
TRBV13	TRBJ2-5	NA	NA	CASSSNPQGTQETQYF	TGTGCCAGCAGCTCCAATCCACAGGGAACCCAAGAGACCCAGTACTTC
TRBV10-1	TRBJ2-2	NA	NA	CASRADSAGELFF	TGCGCCAGCAGGGCGGACTCAGCCGGGGAGCTGTTTTTT
TRBV11-2	TRBJ2-3	NA	few	CASSQGGLGTQYF	TGTGCCAGCAGCCAGGGGGGTTTGGGTACGCAGTATTTT